The 30 T cell receptor beta chains presented below share a single source sample, sequenced in a study of CD8 T cells in ankylosing spondylitis. TCRdb re-called the 5' RACE reads through MiXCR, storing one row per CDR3 protein. The sample has some 180,000 distinct CDR3 sequences; roughly 18% are singletons. Material for sequencing was blood, either unsorted or a sorted T cell fraction (not recorded which). Receptors were obtained from a male donor under 30 with ankylosing spondylitis or in good health (not recorded which).

This clonotype was observed at least ten times. The J gene is TRBJ1-1, the V gene TRBV12-3 or TRBV12-4; no reliable D call. Trimming cost V 6 bases and J 2 bases, with 4 bases left between them. The CDR3 extends over 11 amino acids. CDR3 nucleotides: TGTGCCAGCAGATTCAACACTGAAGCTTTCTTT. Translated: CASRFNTEAFF.

This clonotype occurred many times. V is TRBV3-1 and J is TRBJ1-6; D gene uncertain. This CDR3 spans 13 amino acids. Germline values: CDR1 LGHDT, CDR2 YNNKEL (reference sequence). The ends were cut back, 5 bases at V and 5 bases at J, with 7 bases in the middle. CDR3 sequence reads: CASSRRDNSPLHF. Written as DNA, the CDR3 is TGTGCCAGCAGCAGACGGGATAATTCACCCCTCCACTTT.

This clonotype was seen repeatedly, ten times or more. The chain recombines TRBV6-5 with TRBJ2-2; D remains ambiguous. This CDR3 is 18 amino acids long. Germline CDR1 is MNHEY and CDR2 is SVGAGI. Trimming took off 2 bases at V and 2 bases at J, with 18 bases between the two ends. In nucleotides, the CDR3 is TGTGCCAGCAGTTACCGAAACCGAAGGGTTTCTAACACCGGGGAGCTGTTTTTT. It translates to CASSYRNRRVSNTGELFF.

The chain carries TRBV30 and TRBJ1-1; no clear D. Germline CDR1 reads GTSNPN; CDR2 reads SVGIG (reference sequence). CDR3 length: 14 amino acids. V was trimmed by 3 bases and J by 1 base, leaving 12 bases between them. The CDR3, as DNA: TGTGCCTGGAGCGGGCTTCTAGGGAACACTGAAGCTTTCTTT. Translated: CAWSGLLGNTEAFF.

This clonotype came up many times. This chain connects TRBV12-3 or TRBV12-4 to TRBJ2-3; D is uncertain. Trimming took off 3 bases at V and 0 bases at J, with 13 bases between the two ends. The CDR3 is 16 amino acids. CDR3 DNA: TGTGCCAGCAGTTTCCTCGTTGGCCAAAGCACAGATACGCAGTATTTT. Amino acids: CASSFLVGQSTDTQYF.

This clonotype was recorded at least ten times. The V call is TRBV12-3 or TRBV12-4, the J call TRBJ2-7; the D gene is possibly TRBD1 (5 bases). The CDR3 is 13 amino acids. Trimming took off 6 bases at V and 6 bases at J, with 15 bases between the two ends. The DNA of the CDR3 is TGTGCCAGCAGGGCCGGTGGGGCTGGCGAGCAGTACGTC. Translation gives CASRAGGAGEQYV.

The chain has TRBV13 and TRBJ2-7; perhaps TRBD1 as D (7 bases). The CDR3 totals 14 residues. Trimming stripped 8 bases from V and 3 bases from J, with 17 bases between. CDR1 is PRHDT, CDR2 FYEKMQ, per germline (reference sequence). Written as DNA, the CDR3 is TGTGCCAGCCTAGCGCGGTCAGGGGGCTACGAGCAGTACTTC. Residues: CASLARSGGYEQYF.

This clonotype has a count of ten or more. The chain has TRBV11-3 and TRBJ1-3, with D uncertain. Germline V gene lookup returns CDR1 SGHNT and CDR2 YENEEA. The CDR3 extends over 16 amino acids. V gave up 8 bases and J gave up 0 bases, with 17 bases separating them. This CDR3 reads CASRGRDPISGNTIYF. CDR3 bases: TGTGCCAGCCGAGGAAGGGATCCCATCTCTGGAAACACCATATATTTT.

There are a few counts of this clonotype. CDR3 nucleotide sequence: TGTGCCACCAGCAACGGGAGGGGGATGGATACGCAGTATTTT. It codes for CATSNGRGMDTQYF. J is TRBJ2-3 and V is TRBV15; 8 bases map to TRBD2. The germline CDR1 and CDR2 sequences are LNHNV and YYDKDF (reference sequence). This CDR3 is 14 amino acids long. The trim removed 4 bases at V and 6 bases at J, leaving 6 bases unmatched.

The table lists this clonotype with many counts. V and J are TRBV3-1 and TRBJ2-5; D might be TRBD2 (5 bases). V lost 3 bases to trimming and J lost 1 base, with 15 bases between them. This CDR3 has 16 residues. The V gene's germline CDR1 is LGHDT and CDR2 YNNKEL (reference sequence). For the CDR3, the DNA is TGTGCCAGCAGCCATAATTTCGGGGAAGCCCAAGAGACCCAGTACTTC. It translates to CASSHNFGEAQETQYF.

This clonotype was seen many times. The chain combines TRBV7-9 with TRBJ2-7; D assignment may be TRBD1 or TRBD2 (6 bases each). The CDR3 runs to 14 residues. V gave up 4 bases and J gave up 3 bases, with 13 bases separating them. Germline CDR1 is SEHNR and CDR2 is FQNEAQ (reference sequence). The CDR3, as DNA: TGTGCCAGCAGCTCCGGCGGGACATTCTACGAGCAGTACTTC. Translation: CASSSGGTFYEQYF.

This clonotype was seen repeatedly, ten times or more. The rearrangement links TRBV29-1 to TRBJ1-3, with D possibly matching TRBD1 (5 bases). The CDR3 is 13 residues long. Germline CDR1 SQVTM, CDR2 ANQGSEA. V lost 4 bases, J lost 3 bases, and 10 bases lay in between. The CDR3 loop reads CSVGQTGGNTIYF. The CDR3 bases are TGCAGCGTTGGACAGACTGGTGGAAACACCATATATTTT.

This clonotype was seen ten or more times. This chain joins TRBV28 and TRBJ2-3; either TRBD1 or TRBD2 may supply D (5 bases each). Germline assignment: CDR1 MDHEN and CDR2 SYDVKM. Trimming removed 3 bases from V and 4 bases from J, with 8 bases in between. The CDR3 is 13 amino acids. CDR3 residues: CASSLGVPDTQYF. Written as DNA, the CDR3 is TGTGCCAGCAGTTTGGGGGTCCCAGATACGCAGTATTTT.

This clonotype was seen ten or more times. This chain links TRBV6-5 with TRBJ2-2; D unclear. The CDR3 is 10 amino acids. Trimming cost V 8 bases and J 7 bases, with 5 bases left between them. The germline gives CDR1 MNHEY, CDR2 SVGAGI. CDR3 nucleotide sequence: TGTGCCAGCGGGTACGGGGAGCTGTTTTTT. Its translation is CASGYGELFF.

In this sample, this clonotype turned up many times. The chain is built from TRBV20-1 and TRBJ1-5; 7 bases agree with TRBD1. V shed 1 base, J shed 7 bases, and the junction held 4 bases outside the gene matches. Germline loops: CDR1 DFQATT, CDR2 SNEGSKA (reference sequence). The CDR3 runs 13 residues. The CDR3 nucleotides are TGCAGTGCTAGAGGGCAGGGGGTGCAGCCCCAGCATTTT. It specifies CSARGQGVQPQHF.

This clonotype was observed once. This chain uses TRBV6-5 with TRBJ1-1; possibly TRBD1 for D (5 bases). The CDR3 extends over 14 amino acids. Germline assignment: CDR1 MNHEY and CDR2 SVGAGI. Trimming stripped 2 bases from V and 5 bases from J, with 12 bases between. CDR3 sequence reads: CASSYSRVGTEAFF. CDR3 DNA: TGTGCCAGCAGTTACAGCAGGGTGGGGACTGAAGCTTTCTTT.

The V and J genes are TRBV19 and TRBJ2-7; D is tentatively TRBD1 or TRBD2 (5 bases each). The length of the CDR3 is 14 residues. The germline V gene has CDR1 LNHDA and CDR2 SQIVND (reference sequence). V lost 5 bases to trimming and J lost 2 bases, with 13 bases between them. DNA of the CDR3: TGTGCCAGTAGTGGAAGCCGGGGCGCCTACGAGCAGTACTTC. Translated: CASSGSRGAYEQYF.

This clonotype was seen ten or more times. The chain recombines TRBV9 with TRBJ2-1; D perhaps matches TRBD1 (6 bases). Germline CDR1 is SGDLS and CDR2 is YYNGEE. V was shortened by 0 bases and J by 0 bases, with 13 bases between the two germline ends. This CDR3 has 17 residues. CDR3 coding DNA: TGTGCCAGCAGCGTAGGGTCGAGGGGGAGCTCCTACAATGAGCAGTTCTTC. Encoded protein: CASSVGSRGSSYNEQFF.

This clonotype was seen a handful of times. The rearrangement joins TRBV7-6 to TRBJ2-2; no firm D call. This CDR3 contains 16 residues. The germline V gene has CDR1 SGHVS and CDR2 FNYEAQ. V was pared by 1 base and J by 5 bases, with 14 bases between. The CDR3 spells CASSLGVGIQTGELFF. CDR3 DNA sequence: TGTGCCAGCAGCTTAGGGGTGGGCATTCAGACCGGGGAGCTGTTTTTT.

There are many counts of this clonotype. A much larger clonotype is one base distant, so this may be a read error. This chain connects TRBV5-6 to TRBJ2-5; D not resolved. The CDR3 loop spans 11 amino acids. V was pared by 3 bases and J by 3 bases, with 3 bases between. Germline V CDR1 and CDR2: SGHDT, YYEEEE. The DNA for the CDR3 is TGTGCCAGCAGCTGGGAAGAGACCCAGTACTTC. Translating gives CASSWEETQYF.

This clonotype was detected ten times or more. The chain recombines TRBV24-1 with TRBJ1-1; 7 nucleotides line up with TRBD1. Per the germline V gene, CDR1 is KGHDR and CDR2 is SFDVKD. CDR3 length: 16 amino acids. The trim removed 3 bases at V and 5 bases at J, leaving 11 bases unmatched. CDR3 nucleotides: TGTGCCACCAGTGATCCAAAGACAGGGAAGGATACTGAAGCTTTCTTT. It codes for CATSDPKTGKDTEAFF.

In its sample, this clonotype was seen many times. V gene TRBV6-1 combines with J gene TRBJ1-2; 7 nucleotides align to TRBD1. This CDR3 is built from 14 residues. CDR1 is MNHNS and CDR2 is SASEGT in the germline V gene. Trimming cost V 5 bases and J 7 bases; bases outside gene matches: 10. This CDR3 reads CASSLTGFFGGYTF. CDR3 coding DNA: TGTGCCAGCAGTTTGACAGGGTTTTTCGGTGGCTACACCTTC.

This chain joins TRBV5-4 and TRBJ2-7; 9 positions match TRBD2. Germline CDR1 and CDR2: SGHNT and YYREEE (reference sequence). V shed 1 base and J 2 bases; nucleotides not matched to a gene: 7. The CDR3 has 16 amino acids. The CDR3 reads CASSLTLAGQTYEQYV. DNA for the CDR3: TGTGCCAGCAGCTTGACCCTAGCGGGGCAAACCTACGAGCAGTACGTC.

This clonotype came up many times. The chain uses TRBV6-6 and TRBJ1-1, with 8 nucleotides matching TRBD1. J was trimmed by 14 bases and V by 0 bases; bases with no gene match: 11. CDR3 size: 14 residues. CDR1 is MNHNY, CDR2 SVGAGI, per germline (reference sequence). The CDR3 DNA sequence: TGTGCCAGCAGTTACTCGACAGGGGCCCAGGGGTGCTTCTTT. It is translated as CASSYSTGAQGCFF.

The rearrangement links TRBV7-8 to TRBJ2-5, with 12 nucleotides matching TRBD2. CDR1 and CDR2 from the germline V gene are SGHVS and FQNEAQ. There are 16 residues in the CDR3. J was trimmed by 4 bases and V by 4 bases; bases with no gene match: 7. CDR3 sequence: CASSSRLAGAVETQYF. CDR3 coding DNA: TGTGCCAGCAGCTCCAGACTAGCGGGAGCGGTAGAGACCCAGTACTTC.

The chain carries TRBV6-6 and TRBJ1-4; a possible D gene is TRBD1 (6 bases). V dropped 6 bases and J dropped 2 bases, with 13 bases sitting between them. Germline lookup yields CDR1 MNHNY and CDR2 SVGAGI (reference sequence). The CDR3 is 15 amino acids. This CDR3 reads CASSRGQSTNEKLFF. The DNA of the CDR3 is TGTGCCAGCAGCCGAGGACAGAGCACTAATGAAAAACTGTTTTTT.

This clonotype was observed a handful of times. This chain uses TRBV12-3 or TRBV12-4 with TRBJ2-5; TRBD2 matches at 10 bases. The CDR3 covers 14 residues. V trimming: 4 bases; J trimming: 1 base; junction bases outside the gene matches: 0. CDR3 coding DNA: TGTGCCAGCAGTTGGACTAGCGGCCAAGAGACCCAGTACTTC. Protein sequence: CASSWTSGQETQYF.

This clonotype came up many times. The chain links TRBV5-6 to TRBJ1-4, with D unclear. From germline, CDR1 is SGHDT and CDR2 YYEEEE. The CDR3 loop spans 14 amino acids. Trimming cost V 1 base and J 8 bases, with 12 bases left between them. CDR3 DNA sequence: TGTGCCAGCAGCTTGATCAGTGCGGAAGAAAAACTGTTTTTT. This translates into CASSLISAEEKLFF.

This clonotype was recorded many times. The genes are TRBV2 and TRBJ2-3, with D perhaps being TRBD1 or TRBD2 (5 bases each). The V gene lost 5 bases and the J gene lost 6 bases, with 24 bases spanning the gap. Germline CDR1 SNHLY, CDR2 FYNNEI. The CDR3 consists of 17 residues. The CDR3 reads CASSSRQPVPIADTQYF. The CDR3 DNA follows: TGTGCCAGCAGTTCACGACAGCCAGTACCTATAGCGGATACGCAGTATTTT.

V and J are TRBV5-1 and TRBJ2-1; TRBD2 aligns across 10 bases. Germline V gives CDR1 SGHRS, CDR2 YFSETQ. J was trimmed by 9 bases and V by 4 bases; bases with no gene match: 16. The CDR3 is 17 residues long. The CDR3 bases are TGCGCCAGCAGCCCGGTCCTAGCGGGAGACGTCGGGGGTGAGCAGTTCTTC. Its translation is CASSPVLAGDVGGEQFF.